These T cell receptor beta chains were read from a single sample in a study of identical twins. TCRdb itself ran the 5' RACE reads through MiXCR, one entry per CDR3 protein. The repertoire consists of around 220,000 distinct CDR3 sequences, with 10% occurring once and the leading ten covering about 9%. Sequenced: memory T cells sorted from blood. The receptors stem from a man aged 45 to 65 in good health. The CDR3 runs from the conserved cysteine through the conserved F or W. The D gene is left open where the match is weak. Size is omitted from some rows. Given values are once, few, many or a class for expanded clones.

v_call	d_call	clone_size	j_call	cdr3_aa	cdr3_nt
TRBV6-1	.	.	TRBJ2-5	CASTQGFGQETQYF	TGTGCCAGCACTCAGGGTTTCGGTCAAGAGACCCAGTACTTC
TRBV7-2	TRBD2	.	TRBJ2-5	CASSWTSGQETQYF	TGTGCCAGCAGCTGGACTAGCGGCCAAGAGACCCAGTACTTC
TRBV7-3	.	few	TRBJ2-2	CASSSGTGNTGELFF	TGTGCCAGCAGCAGCGGGACAGGGAACACCGGGGAGCTGTTTTTT
TRBV2	TRBD2	.	TRBJ2-1	CASSFGTASGSEFF	TGTGCCAGCAGCTTCGGAACGGCTAGCGGGAGTGAGTTCTTC
TRBV4-2	TRBD2	many	TRBJ2-6	CASSRQKPGLAGGYRANVLTF	TGTGCCAGCAGCCGACAAAAACCGGGACTAGCGGGAGGTTATCGGGCCAACGTCCTGACTTTC
TRBV6-1	.	few	TRBJ1-1	CASSDAGTGYTEAFF	TGTGCCAGCAGTGATGCCGGGACGGGCTACACTGAAGCTTTCTTT
TRBV2	.	.	TRBJ2-3	CASNPIGVGFSDTQYF	TGTGCCAGCAATCCTATAGGGGTCGGGTTCTCAGATACGCAGTATTTT
TRBV6-5	.	.	TRBJ1-1	CASSYSVLLNTEAFF	TGTGCCAGCAGTTACTCGGTACTCCTGAACACTGAAGCTTTCTTT
TRBV12-3/TRBV12-4	TRBD1	.	TRBJ1-5	CASSLVDRVNQPQHF	TGTGCCAGCAGTTTAGTCGACAGGGTCAATCAGCCCCAGCATTTT
TRBV5-1	TRBD2	many	TRBJ2-7	CASSLAGLAGYEQYF	TGCGCCAGCAGCTTGGCGGGACTAGCAGGGTACGAGCAGTACTTC
TRBV5-1	TRBD1	many	TRBJ2-5	CASSLQTGKETQYF	TGCGCCAGCAGCTTGCAGACAGGGAAAGAGACCCAGTACTTC
TRBV24-1	TRBD2	many	TRBJ2-5	CATSDFLAGGGVQETQYF	TGTGCCACCAGTGATTTTCTAGCGGGGGGCGGGGTACAAGAGACCCAGTACTTC
TRBV6-2/TRBV6-3	.	.	TRBJ2-1	CASSYQGNNEQFF	TGTGCCAGCAGTTACCAGGGAAACAATGAGCAGTTCTTC
TRBV6-1	TRBD1	many	TRBJ2-3	CASRTGVVADTQYF	TGTGCCAGCAGAACAGGGGTAGTAGCAGATACGCAGTATTTT
TRBV10-3	.	many	TRBJ2-3	CAISESTDTQYF	TGTGCCATCAGTGAAAGCACAGATACGCAGTATTTT
TRBV6-1	TRBD1	few	TRBJ2-2	CASNPTGANTGELFF	TGTGCCAGCAACCCGACAGGGGCGAACACCGGGGAGCTGTTTTTT
TRBV27	TRBD2	many	TRBJ2-4	CASSPLRLASNIQYF	TGTGCCAGCAGTCCCCTTCGACTAGCGAGCAACATTCAGTACTTC
TRBV7-9	.	.	TRBJ2-1	CASSLGDNYNEQFF	TGTGCCAGCAGCCTGGGGGACAACTACAATGAGCAGTTCTTC
TRBV19	.	.	TRBJ2-3	CASSSRGAPRDTQYF	TGTGCCAGTAGTAGTCGGGGGGCCCCCCGGGATACGCAGTATTTT
TRBV5-1	.	many	TRBJ2-2	CASSLPGPITGELFF	TGCGCCAGCAGCTTGCCGGGTCCGATCACCGGGGAGCTGTTTTTT
TRBV4-1	.	many	TRBJ2-4	CASSQGTSYIQYF	TGCGCCAGCAGCCAAGGGACGTCGTACATTCAGTACTTC
TRBV20-1	.	many	TRBJ1-2	CAPAQASVPNYGYTF	TGCGCCCCTGCCCAGGCCTCCGTCCCAAACTATGGCTACACCTTC
TRBV11-2	.	few	TRBJ2-7	CASSQDRFSGGPPYEQYF	TGTGCCAGCAGCCAAGACCGCTTCTCGGGGGGCCCCCCTTACGAGCAGTACTTC
TRBV5-1	.	many	TRBJ2-2	CASSSSGAFGTGELFF	TGCGCCAGCAGCTCCTCCGGGGCGTTCGGCACCGGGGAGCTGTTTTTT
TRBV29-1	.	many	TRBJ1-2	CSGGNLGGYGYTF	TGCAGCGGGGGAAATTTAGGGGGCTATGGCTACACCTTC
TRBV7-8	TRBD2	.	TRBJ2-7	CASSLELAGYEQYF	TGTGCCAGCAGCTTAGAACTAGCGGGTTACGAGCAGTACTTC
TRBV29-1	TRBD2	many	TRBJ2-3	CSVQTSGSTDTQYF	TGCAGCGTTCAGACTAGCGGGAGCACAGATACGCAGTATTTT
TRBV7-2	.	.	TRBJ2-3	CASSSPVRGGMQYF	TGTGCCAGCAGCTCGCCAGTCAGGGGGGGTATGCAGTATTTT
TRBV20-1	TRBD1	.	TRBJ2-2	CSARVRQGRTGELFF	TGCAGTGCTAGGGTTAGACAGGGTCGGACCGGGGAGCTGTTTTTT
TRBV15	.	many	TRBJ1-4	CATSRDSLLRLGEEKLFF	TGTGCCACCAGCAGAGATAGTTTATTGAGGCTCGGGGAAGAAAAACTGTTTTTT
TRBV5-1	.	few	TRBJ2-3	CASSLANGVAAASTDTQYF	TGCGCCAGCAGCTTGGCCAACGGGGTCGCGGCCGCCTCCACAGATACGCAGTATTTT
TRBV29-1	.	.	TRBJ2-5	CSVGETQYF	TGCAGCGTTGGGGAGACCCAGTACTTC
TRBV27	.	many	TRBJ1-3	CASSLSKSSGNTIYF	TGTGCCAGCAGTTTATCGAAAAGCTCTGGAAACACCATATATTTT
TRBV27	.	few	TRBJ2-7	CASSFGDTAYEQYF	TGTGCCAGCAGTTTCGGGGATACCGCCTACGAGCAGTACTTC
TRBV9	TRBD2	.	TRBJ2-7	CASSRTGTSRYEQYF	TGTGCCAGCAGCAGGACCGGGACTAGCAGGTACGAGCAGTACTTC
TRBV7-2	TRBD1	few	TRBJ2-3	CASSSPSQGGRSDTQYF	TGTGCCAGCAGCTCCCCCTCACAGGGGGGCAGATCAGATACGCAGTATTTT
TRBV6-2/TRBV6-3	.	few	TRBJ1-1	CASRRRGVNTEAFF	TGTGCCAGCAGGAGACGAGGGGTGAACACTGAAGCTTTCTTT
TRBV5-5	TRBD2	.	TRBJ2-1	CASSRGLAGVSYNEQFF	TGTGCCAGCAGCCGGGGACTAGCGGGAGTTTCCTACAATGAGCAGTTCTTC